This TCR beta chain emerged from a study of T cells in Graves' hyperthyroidism and ophthalmopathy. The germline gives CDR1 KGHDR, CDR2 SFDVKD. The length of the CDR3 is 16 residues. The ends were cut back, 5 bases at V and 7 bases at J, with 19 bases in the middle. It was RNA transcripts that yielded the amplified TCR beta CDR3 regions. When the TCR CDR3 underwent first-round RT-PCR, the HTBI primer set was used. Each CDR3 protein gets one entry after TCRdb re-called the multiplex PCR reads with MiXCR. The sample yields some 500,000 distinct CDR3 sequences, around an eighth seen once. Input material: blood. The clonotype comes from a young woman with Graves' hyperthyroidism. The V call is TRBV24-1, the J call TRBJ2-2; D may be TRBD2 (7 bases). The CDR3 here is CATSAGHRERGGELFF. CDR3 DNA: TGTGCCACCAGTGCCGGCCACAGGGAGCGGGGCGGGGAGCTGTTTTTT.